The rows below give T cell receptor beta chains drawn from one sample of a study of T cell responses to AZD1222 COVID-19 vaccine. Data came from immunoSEQ multiplex PCR; TCRdb stores just in-frame clones and leaves some out. Of about 140,000 clones listed, 80% to 95% are singletons. Sequenced material: peripheral blood, taken 28 days after the second AZD1222 dose. All receptors come from an adult who received the AZD1222 COVID-19 vaccine. Each CDR3 is given with its conserved first and last residue. The order of the fields is D gene, J gene, clone size, V gene, CDR3 DNA, CDR3 protein. A D gene is named only where the DNA matches it firmly. Clone size, where shown, is once, few, many, or a class for clones that have expanded.

d_call: -; j_call: TRBJ1-5; clone_size: -; v_call: TRBV28; cdr3_nt: TGTGCCAGCAGTTTGAATACGGACAGAACACAGCCCCAGCATTTT; cdr3_aa: CASSLNTDRTQPQHF
d_call: -; j_call: TRBJ1-5; clone_size: -; v_call: TRBV18; cdr3_nt: TGTGCCAGCTCACCAGGGGGGCGGGAGCCCCAGCATTTT; cdr3_aa: CASSPGGREPQHF
d_call: -; j_call: TRBJ2-3; clone_size: -; v_call: TRBV28; cdr3_nt: TGTGCCAGCAGCCAGGACAGCCCAGATACGCAGTATTTT; cdr3_aa: CASSQDSPDTQYF
d_call: -; j_call: TRBJ2-7; clone_size: -; v_call: TRBV5-1; cdr3_nt: TGCGCCAGCAGCTTGGCCGGGGAGGCCTCCTACGAGCAGTACTTC; cdr3_aa: CASSLAGEASYEQYF
d_call: TRBD1; j_call: TRBJ1-5; clone_size: -; v_call: TRBV2; cdr3_nt: TGTGCCAGCAGGGACCGGACAGGGGCCGGGGGGCAGCCCCAGCATTTT; cdr3_aa: CASRDRTGAGGQPQHF
d_call: -; j_call: TRBJ1-6; clone_size: -; v_call: TRBV27; cdr3_nt: TGTGCCAGCAGTTTATTAGGGACCTTAGAACGTTCAGCCCTCCACTTT; cdr3_aa: CASSLLGTLERSALHF
d_call: -; j_call: TRBJ2-2; clone_size: -; v_call: TRBV5-1; cdr3_nt: TGCGCCAGCAGCCTTCTGACTACCGGGGAGCTGTTTTTT; cdr3_aa: CASSLLTTGELFF
d_call: TRBD1; j_call: TRBJ1-5; clone_size: -; v_call: TRBV28; cdr3_nt: TGTGCCAGCAGTCCCCAGGGACAGCTCGTTCAGCCCCAGCATTTT; cdr3_aa: CASSPQGQLVQPQHF
d_call: -; j_call: TRBJ1-6; clone_size: -; v_call: TRBV10-3; cdr3_nt: TGTGCCATCAGCCAGGACAGCTCAAATTCACCCCTCCACTTT; cdr3_aa: CAISQDSSNSPLHF
d_call: -; j_call: TRBJ2-5; clone_size: once; v_call: TRBV24-1; cdr3_nt: TGTGCCACCAGGGACAGCCTGCGGGAGACCCAGTACTTC; cdr3_aa: CATRDSLRETQYF
d_call: -; j_call: TRBJ2-3; clone_size: -; v_call: TRBV3-1/TRBV3-2; cdr3_nt: TGTGCCAGCAGCCCCCAGGGGCTAGAATCAGATACGCAGTATTTT; cdr3_aa: CASSPQGLESDTQYF
d_call: -; j_call: TRBJ1-1; clone_size: -; v_call: TRBV28; cdr3_nt: TGTGCCAGCTCGGCCTGGCCTATGAACACTGAAGCTTTCTTT; cdr3_aa: CASSAWPMNTEAFF
d_call: -; j_call: TRBJ1-2; clone_size: -; v_call: TRBV9; cdr3_nt: TGTGCCAGCAGGAGAGGGGCTAACTATGGCTACACCTTC; cdr3_aa: CASRRGANYGYTF
d_call: -; j_call: TRBJ2-1; clone_size: -; v_call: TRBV10-3; cdr3_nt: TGTGCCATCAGTGACGGTCAGGGCTACAATGAGCAGTTCTTC; cdr3_aa: CAISDGQGYNEQFF
d_call: -; j_call: TRBJ2-7; clone_size: -; v_call: TRBV19; cdr3_nt: TGTGCCAGTAGTATGAGCTCCTACGAGCAGTACTTC; cdr3_aa: CASSMSSYEQYF
d_call: -; j_call: TRBJ2-2; clone_size: -; v_call: TRBV6-2/TRBV6-3; cdr3_nt: TGTGCCAGCAGTTACTCACTTCTTGGGGGAGAGAACACCGGGGAGCTGTTTTTT; cdr3_aa: CASSYSLLGGENTGELFF
d_call: -; j_call: TRBJ1-4; clone_size: -; v_call: TRBV6-1; cdr3_nt: TGTGCCAGCAGTGAACAGGCTAGTGAAAAACTGTTTTTT; cdr3_aa: CASSEQASEKLFF
d_call: -; j_call: TRBJ1-6; clone_size: -; v_call: TRBV5-1; cdr3_nt: TGCGCCAGCAGCTTGGTGGGGGGGGAGTCACCCCTCCACTTT; cdr3_aa: CASSLVGGESPLHF
d_call: -; j_call: TRBJ2-5; clone_size: once; v_call: TRBV20-1; cdr3_nt: TGCAGTGCTAGAGACAGGGAGACCCAGTACTTC; cdr3_aa: CSARDRETQYF
d_call: TRBD1; j_call: TRBJ1-1; clone_size: -; v_call: TRBV19; cdr3_nt: TGTGCCAGTAGTATTTCCCGGGACAGCTGGAACACTGAAGCTTTCTTT; cdr3_aa: CASSISRDSWNTEAFF
d_call: -; j_call: TRBJ1-6; clone_size: -; v_call: TRBV10-3; cdr3_nt: TGTGCCACCACGGTTGGACTTAATTCACCCCTCCACTTT; cdr3_aa: CATTVGLNSPLHF
d_call: -; j_call: TRBJ2-2; clone_size: once; v_call: TRBV5-1; cdr3_nt: TGCGCCAGCAGCTTCGTGACCGGGGAGCTGTTTTTT; cdr3_aa: CASSFVTGELFF
d_call: -; j_call: TRBJ2-1; clone_size: -; v_call: TRBV9; cdr3_nt: TGTGCCAGCAGCGTAGGCCCCCACCTTAGTCCCTTCGGCAATGAGCAGTTCTTC; cdr3_aa: CASSVGPHLSPFGNEQFF
d_call: -; j_call: TRBJ2-2; clone_size: -; v_call: TRBV4-3; cdr3_nt: TGCGCCAGCAGCCAAGCGCCCCCGGTGTCCGGGGAGCTGTTTTTT; cdr3_aa: CASSQAPPVSGELFF
d_call: -; j_call: TRBJ1-1; clone_size: -; v_call: TRBV28; cdr3_nt: TGTGCCAGCAACCCAGCGAGGGGGAAGTACACTGAAGCTTTCTTT; cdr3_aa: CASNPARGKYTEAFF
d_call: -; j_call: TRBJ1-5; clone_size: -; v_call: TRBV19; cdr3_nt: TGTGCCAGTAGTCGCCCTGCTGAAGGGGCCGGCAATCAGCCCCAGCATTTT; cdr3_aa: CASSRPAEGAGNQPQHF
d_call: TRBD2; j_call: TRBJ2-3; clone_size: -; v_call: TRBV4-2; cdr3_nt: TGTGCCAGCAGCCAAGCGGGGCTAGCGGGAGCAGATACGCAGTATTTT; cdr3_aa: CASSQAGLAGADTQYF
d_call: TRBD2; j_call: TRBJ2-7; clone_size: -; v_call: TRBV7-9; cdr3_nt: TGTGCCAGCAGCTTAAGCGGGAGGCACGACGAGCAGTACTTC; cdr3_aa: CASSLSGRHDEQYF
d_call: -; j_call: TRBJ1-6; clone_size: -; v_call: TRBV7-3; cdr3_nt: TGTGCCAGCAGCTTAAGTGGGCCGCCTGGGTCACCCCTCCACTTT; cdr3_aa: CASSLSGPPGSPLHF
d_call: -; j_call: TRBJ1-2; clone_size: -; v_call: TRBV5-1; cdr3_nt: TGCGCCAGCAGCCCGGGCCCCCCCCATGACTATGGCTACACCTTC; cdr3_aa: CASSPGPPHDYGYTF
d_call: -; j_call: TRBJ2-7; clone_size: -; v_call: TRBV28; cdr3_nt: TGTGCCAGCAGTTCCCAAGGGACCAGCTCCTACGAGCAGTACTTC; cdr3_aa: CASSSQGTSSYEQYF
d_call: TRBD2; j_call: TRBJ2-1; clone_size: -; v_call: TRBV29-1; cdr3_nt: TGCAGCGCTGCGGGAGACTACAATGAGCAGTTCTTC; cdr3_aa: CSAAGDYNEQFF
d_call: -; j_call: TRBJ2-2; clone_size: -; v_call: TRBV6-2/TRBV6-3; cdr3_nt: TGTGCCAGCAGTTACTCGAAGAAGGGGACGGACACCGGGGAGCTGTTTTTT; cdr3_aa: CASSYSKKGTDTGELFF
d_call: TRBD2; j_call: TRBJ2-7; clone_size: -; v_call: TRBV19; cdr3_nt: TGTGCCAGTAGTATTACGGGGGGCTACGAGCAGTACTTC; cdr3_aa: CASSITGGYEQYF
d_call: -; j_call: TRBJ2-1; clone_size: -; v_call: TRBV29-1; cdr3_nt: TGCAGCGGGGGACTTTTGGTTAATGATGAGCAGTTCTTC; cdr3_aa: CSGGLLVNDEQFF
d_call: -; j_call: TRBJ2-2; clone_size: -; v_call: TRBV6-2/TRBV6-3; cdr3_nt: TGTGCCAGCAGTTATGGGGGGGCGCGGACCGGGGAGCTGTTTTTT; cdr3_aa: CASSYGGARTGELFF
d_call: TRBD1; j_call: TRBJ1-2; clone_size: -; v_call: TRBV5-1; cdr3_nt: TGCGCCAGCAGCGAGGGATGGACAGGGGGAAACTATGGCTACACCTTC; cdr3_aa: CASSEGWTGGNYGYTF
d_call: -; j_call: TRBJ1-1; clone_size: -; v_call: TRBV12-3/TRBV12-4; cdr3_nt: TGTGCCAGCAGTTTAATAGTGAACACTGAAGCTTTCTTT; cdr3_aa: CASSLIVNTEAFF
d_call: -; j_call: TRBJ2-3; clone_size: -; v_call: TRBV28; cdr3_nt: TGTGCCAGCAGTTTTACAGGGTTTTCAGATACGCAGTATTTT; cdr3_aa: CASSFTGFSDTQYF
d_call: -; j_call: TRBJ2-2; clone_size: -; v_call: TRBV12-3/TRBV12-4; cdr3_nt: TGTGCCACCCCTCCCAGCGCCGGGGAGCTGTTTTTT; cdr3_aa: CATPPSAGELFF
d_call: -; j_call: TRBJ2-6; clone_size: -; v_call: TRBV10-3; cdr3_nt: TGTGCCATCAGTGAGTCGATCGGATCTGGGGCCAACGTCCTGACTTTC; cdr3_aa: CAISESIGSGANVLTF
d_call: -; j_call: TRBJ2-5; clone_size: -; v_call: TRBV12-3/TRBV12-4; cdr3_nt: TGTGCCAGCAGCTGGACCACTTCGGAGACCCAGTACTTC; cdr3_aa: CASSWTTSETQYF
d_call: -; j_call: TRBJ2-1; clone_size: -; v_call: TRBV5-1; cdr3_nt: TGCGCCAGCAGCTTCGGTCCGGGAGAAAGGGATGAGCAGTTCTTC; cdr3_aa: CASSFGPGERDEQFF
d_call: -; j_call: TRBJ2-1; clone_size: -; v_call: TRBV28; cdr3_nt: TGTGCCAGCAGGACTAGGGGGACAGAATACAATGAGCAGTTCTTC; cdr3_aa: CASRTRGTEYNEQFF
d_call: TRBD1; j_call: TRBJ1-2; clone_size: -; v_call: TRBV5-1; cdr3_nt: TGCGCCAGCAGGGGGACAGGGAGCAACTATGGCTACACCTTC; cdr3_aa: CASRGTGSNYGYTF
d_call: TRBD1; j_call: TRBJ1-2; clone_size: -; v_call: TRBV24-1; cdr3_nt: TGTGCCACCAGTGCCCGGACAGGGGGGTTTGATGGCTACACCTTC; cdr3_aa: CATSARTGGFDGYTF
d_call: -; j_call: TRBJ1-4; clone_size: -; v_call: TRBV2; cdr3_nt: TGTGCCAGCATGCAGGGCTCTAATGAAAAACTGTTTTTT; cdr3_aa: CASMQGSNEKLFF
d_call: TRBD2; j_call: TRBJ2-5; clone_size: -; v_call: TRBV6-2/TRBV6-3; cdr3_nt: TGTGCCAGCAGTCACCGGGGACGGGGGGAAGAGACCCAGTACTTC; cdr3_aa: CASSHRGRGEETQYF
d_call: -; j_call: TRBJ1-1; clone_size: -; v_call: TRBV7-9; cdr3_nt: TGTGCCAGCAGCCGGCGTTTCGGTGAAGCTTTCTTT; cdr3_aa: CASSRRFGEAFF
d_call: -; j_call: TRBJ1-1; clone_size: -; v_call: TRBV28; cdr3_nt: TGTGCCAGCAGGACGGGGATGAACACTGAAGCTTTCTTT; cdr3_aa: CASRTGMNTEAFF
d_call: -; j_call: TRBJ2-2; clone_size: -; v_call: TRBV19; cdr3_nt: TGTGCCAGTAATACAGATAGAACAGCACCGGGTACCGGGGAGCTGTTTTTT; cdr3_aa: CASNTDRTAPGTGELFF
d_call: TRBD1; j_call: TRBJ1-3; clone_size: -; v_call: TRBV27; cdr3_nt: TGTGCCAGCAGTCCTGACAGGGGGGCTGGAAACACCATATATTTT; cdr3_aa: CASSPDRGAGNTIYF
d_call: TRBD2; j_call: TRBJ2-1; clone_size: -; v_call: TRBV28; cdr3_nt: TGTGCCAGCAGTTTTGGTCCGGGGGGAGGGCTATACAATGAGCAGTTCTTC; cdr3_aa: CASSFGPGGGLYNEQFF
d_call: TRBD2; j_call: TRBJ2-7; clone_size: -; v_call: TRBV7-9; cdr3_nt: TGTGCCAGCAGCAAGACTAGCGGGAGTGTTGAGCAGTACTTC; cdr3_aa: CASSKTSGSVEQYF
d_call: -; j_call: TRBJ2-7; clone_size: -; v_call: TRBV20-1; cdr3_nt: TGCAGTGCTAGCGCCTCCTACGAGCAGTACTTC; cdr3_aa: CSASASYEQYF